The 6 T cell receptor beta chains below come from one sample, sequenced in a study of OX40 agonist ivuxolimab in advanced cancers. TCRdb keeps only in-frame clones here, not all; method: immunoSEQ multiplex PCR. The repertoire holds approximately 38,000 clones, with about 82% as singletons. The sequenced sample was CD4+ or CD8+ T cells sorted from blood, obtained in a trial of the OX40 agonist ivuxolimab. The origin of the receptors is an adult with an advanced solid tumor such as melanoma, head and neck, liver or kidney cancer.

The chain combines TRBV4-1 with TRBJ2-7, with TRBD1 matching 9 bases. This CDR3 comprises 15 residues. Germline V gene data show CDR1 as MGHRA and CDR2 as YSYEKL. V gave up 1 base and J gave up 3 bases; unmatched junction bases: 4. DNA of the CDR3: TGCGCCAGCAGCCAAGTGAGGGACAGGGACTACGAGCAGTACTTC. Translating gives CASSQVRDRDYEQYF.

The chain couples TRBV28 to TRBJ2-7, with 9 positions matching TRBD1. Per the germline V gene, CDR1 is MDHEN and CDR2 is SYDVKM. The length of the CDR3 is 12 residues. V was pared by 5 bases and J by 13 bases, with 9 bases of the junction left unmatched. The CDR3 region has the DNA TGTGCCAGCAGTATACAGGGGGCCCGCCCATACTTC. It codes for CASSIQGARPYF. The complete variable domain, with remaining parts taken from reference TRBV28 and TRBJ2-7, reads DVKVTQSSRYLVKRTGEKVFLECVQDMDHENMFWYRQDPGLGLRLIYFSYDVKMKEKGDIPEGYSVSREKKERFSLILESASTNQTSMYLCASSIQGARPYFGPGTRLTVT.

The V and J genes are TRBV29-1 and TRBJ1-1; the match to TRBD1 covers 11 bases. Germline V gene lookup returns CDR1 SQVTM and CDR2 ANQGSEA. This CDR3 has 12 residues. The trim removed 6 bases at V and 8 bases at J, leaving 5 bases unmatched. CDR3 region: CSVGQGDREAFF. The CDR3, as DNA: TGCAGCGTGGGACAGGGGGACAGAGAAGCTTTCTTT.

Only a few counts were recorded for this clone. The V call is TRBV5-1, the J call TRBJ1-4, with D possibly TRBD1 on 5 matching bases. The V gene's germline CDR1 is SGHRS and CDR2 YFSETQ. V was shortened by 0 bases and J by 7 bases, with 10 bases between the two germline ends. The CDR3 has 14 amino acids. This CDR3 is CASSLGGGSEKLFF. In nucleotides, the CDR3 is TGCGCCAGCAGCTTGGGTGGGGGGAGTGAAAAACTGTTTTTT.

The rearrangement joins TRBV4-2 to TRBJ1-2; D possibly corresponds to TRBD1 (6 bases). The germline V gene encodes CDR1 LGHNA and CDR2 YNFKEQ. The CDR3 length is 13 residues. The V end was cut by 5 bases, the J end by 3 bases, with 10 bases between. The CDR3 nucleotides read TGTGCCAGCAGCTTAGGGGGGGACTATGGCTACACCTTC. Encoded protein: CASSLGGDYGYTF.

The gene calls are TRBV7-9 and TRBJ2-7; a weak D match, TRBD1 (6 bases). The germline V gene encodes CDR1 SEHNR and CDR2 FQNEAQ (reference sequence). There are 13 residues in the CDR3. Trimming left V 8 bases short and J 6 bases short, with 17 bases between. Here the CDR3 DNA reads TGTGCCAGCGTTCGTACAGGGAGAGGCGAGCAGTACTTC. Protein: CASVRTGRGEQYF. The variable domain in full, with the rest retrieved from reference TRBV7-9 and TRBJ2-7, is DTGVSQNPRHKITKRGQNVTFRCDPISEHNRLYWYRQTLGQGPEFLTYFQNEAQLEKSRLLSDRFSAERPKGSFSTLEIQRTEQGDSAMYLCASVRTGRGEQYFGPGTRLTVT.